One and the same sample provided the 8 T cell receptor beta chains below, sequenced in a study of blood T cell repertoires in COVID-19. TCRdb's table, derived via immunoSEQ multiplex PCR, lists solely in-frame clones and lacks some. The sample lists more than 200,000 clones; around 82% were seen once. The sample was peripheral blood. These receptors all stem from a woman of 80 years or more with active or convalescent COVID-19.

CDR3 sequence (DNA): TGTGCCACCAGTGACCGTCGACTAGCGGAGACCCAAGAGACCCAGTACTTC. It yields the protein CATSDRRLAETQETQYF. V is TRBV24-1 and J is TRBJ2-5, with 9 bases matching TRBD2. This CDR3 comprises 17 residues. Germline CDR1 is KGHDR and CDR2 is SFDVKD. The V gene end was trimmed by 4 bases and the J gene end by 1 base; junction bases not matched to a gene: 9.

In its sample, this clone was seen once. CDR3 protein: CASSPRRVGTEAFF. CDR3 bases: TGTGCCAGCAGCCCAAGGCGGGTGGGCACTGAAGCTTTCTTT. The rearrangement joins TRBV21-1 to TRBJ1-1. TRBV21-1 is deemed a pseudogene. The CDR3 runs 14 residues.

J is TRBJ1-6 and V is TRBV20-1; possible D gene TRBD1, 5 bases. This CDR3 contains 16 residues. V was pared by 3 bases and J by 8 bases, with 20 bases between. The V gene's germline CDR1 is DFQATT and CDR2 SNEGSKA (reference sequence). CDR3 in amino acids: CSASHAGGGLDSPLHF. The CDR3 DNA sequence: TGCAGTGCTAGTCACGCCGGCGGGGGATTGGATTCACCCCTCCACTTT.

This chain connects TRBV5-6 to TRBJ1-1; TRBD1 might be the D (5 bases). CDR1 is SGHDT, CDR2 YYEEEE, per germline. The CDR3 length is 15 residues. The V end lost 3 bases, the J end lost 4 bases, and 16 bases lay between the germline ends. CDR3 protein: CASSSYGAGGTEAFF. The CDR3 nucleotides read TGTGCCAGCAGCTCCTATGGGGCTGGCGGCACTGAAGCTTTCTTT.

The chain has TRBV3-1 (or the pseudogene TRBV3-2) and TRBJ1-5, with 7 positions matching TRBD1. The CDR3 is made up of 15 amino acids. V gave up 0 bases and J gave up 5 bases; unmatched junction bases: 4. From germline, CDR1 is LGHDT and CDR2 YNNKEL (reference sequence). The CDR3 here is CASSQDLTGDQPQHF. The CDR3 coding sequence is TGTGCCAGCAGCCAAGATCTAACAGGGGATCAGCCCCAGCATTTT.

The chain recombines TRBV5-5 with TRBJ1-5, with D possibly matching TRBD1 (6 bases). The CDR3 length is 15 residues. V lost 4 bases and J 0 bases, leaving 11 bases between the germline ends. CDR1 is SGHKS and CDR2 is YYEKEE in the germline V gene (reference sequence). The CDR3 DNA sequence: TGTGCCAGCAGCGCCGGGACATTTAGCAATCAGCCCCAGCATTTT. It is translated as CASSAGTFSNQPQHF.

The chain has TRBV18 and TRBJ1-1, with 7 nucleotides matching TRBD1. The junction had 4 bases not matched to a gene; V was cut back by 1 base and J by 5 bases. The CDR3 runs to 14 residues. CDR1 and CDR2 from the germline V gene are KGHSH and LQKENI. This CDR3 reads CASSPLSGGTEAFF. Written as DNA, the CDR3 is TGTGCCAGCTCACCACTGTCAGGGGGTACTGAAGCTTTCTTT.

V is TRBV28 and J is TRBJ1-2, with 11 bases that match TRBD1. In germline, CDR1 is MDHEN, CDR2 SYDVKM. Losses at the gene ends were 6 bases for V and 7 bases for J; bases not matched to a gene: 10. The CDR3 sequence is 15 residues long. The CDR3 DNA is TGTGCCAGCAGGCCAACTGGACAGGGGGCGGGTGGCTACACCTTC. Amino acids: CASRPTGQGAGGYTF.